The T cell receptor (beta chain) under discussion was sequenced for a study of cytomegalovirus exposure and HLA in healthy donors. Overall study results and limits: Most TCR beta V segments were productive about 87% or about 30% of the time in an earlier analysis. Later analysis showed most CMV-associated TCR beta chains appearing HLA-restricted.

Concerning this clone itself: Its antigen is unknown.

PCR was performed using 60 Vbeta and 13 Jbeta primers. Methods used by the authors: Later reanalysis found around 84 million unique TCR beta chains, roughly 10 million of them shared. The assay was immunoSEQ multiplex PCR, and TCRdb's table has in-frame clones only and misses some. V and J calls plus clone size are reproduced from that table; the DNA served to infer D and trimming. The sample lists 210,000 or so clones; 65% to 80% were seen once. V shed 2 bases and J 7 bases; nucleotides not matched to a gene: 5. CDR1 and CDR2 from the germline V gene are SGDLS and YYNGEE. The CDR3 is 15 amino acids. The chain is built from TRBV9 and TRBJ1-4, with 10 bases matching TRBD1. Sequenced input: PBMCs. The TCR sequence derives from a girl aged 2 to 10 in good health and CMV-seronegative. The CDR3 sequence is CASSVGTGVGEKLFF. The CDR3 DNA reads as TGTGCCAGCAGCGTCGGGACAGGGGTTGGTGAAAAACTGTTTTTT.